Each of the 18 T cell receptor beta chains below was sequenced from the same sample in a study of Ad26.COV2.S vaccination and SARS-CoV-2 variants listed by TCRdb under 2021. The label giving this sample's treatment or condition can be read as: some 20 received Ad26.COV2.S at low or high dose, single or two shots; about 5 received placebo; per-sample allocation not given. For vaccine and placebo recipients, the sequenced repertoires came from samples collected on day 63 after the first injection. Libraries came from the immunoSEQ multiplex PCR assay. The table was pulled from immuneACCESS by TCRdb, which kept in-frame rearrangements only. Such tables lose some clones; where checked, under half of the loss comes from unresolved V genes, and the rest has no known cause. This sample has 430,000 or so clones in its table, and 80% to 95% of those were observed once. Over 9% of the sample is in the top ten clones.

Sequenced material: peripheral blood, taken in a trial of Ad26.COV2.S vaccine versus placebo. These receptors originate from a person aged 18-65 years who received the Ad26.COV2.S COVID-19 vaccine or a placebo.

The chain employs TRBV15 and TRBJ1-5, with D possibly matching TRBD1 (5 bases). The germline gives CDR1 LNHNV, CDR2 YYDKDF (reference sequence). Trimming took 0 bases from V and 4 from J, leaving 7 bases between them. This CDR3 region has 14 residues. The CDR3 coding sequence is TGTGCCACCAGCAGAGATGGGGGAAATCAGCCCCAGCATTTT. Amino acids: CATSRDGGNQPQHF.

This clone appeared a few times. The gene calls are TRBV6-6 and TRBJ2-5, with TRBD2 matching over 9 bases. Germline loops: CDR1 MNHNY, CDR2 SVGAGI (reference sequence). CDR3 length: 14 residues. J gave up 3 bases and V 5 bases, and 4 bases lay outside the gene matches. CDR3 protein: CASSRGLAKETQYF. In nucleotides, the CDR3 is TGTGCCAGCAGTCGGGGACTAGCAAAAGAGACCCAGTACTTC.

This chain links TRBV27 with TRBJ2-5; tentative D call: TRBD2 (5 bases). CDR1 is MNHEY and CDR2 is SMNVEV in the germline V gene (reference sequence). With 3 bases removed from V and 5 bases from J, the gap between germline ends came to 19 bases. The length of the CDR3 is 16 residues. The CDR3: CASSLARPGGGETQYF. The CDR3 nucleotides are TGTGCCAGCAGTTTGGCTCGGCCCGGAGGTGGTGAGACCCAGTACTTC.

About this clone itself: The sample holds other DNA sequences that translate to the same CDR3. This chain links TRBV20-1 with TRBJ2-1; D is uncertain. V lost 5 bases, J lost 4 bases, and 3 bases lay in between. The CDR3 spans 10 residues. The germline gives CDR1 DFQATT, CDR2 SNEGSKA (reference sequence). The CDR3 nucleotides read TGCAGTGCTGTGTACAATGAGCAGTTCTTC. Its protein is CSAVYNEQFF.

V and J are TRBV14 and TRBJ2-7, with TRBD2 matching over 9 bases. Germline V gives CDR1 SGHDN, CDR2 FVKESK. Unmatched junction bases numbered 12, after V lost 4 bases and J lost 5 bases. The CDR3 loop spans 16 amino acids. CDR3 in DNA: TGTGCCAGCAGCCCCCCCGGGCTAGCGGGATTGGACGAGCAGTACTTC. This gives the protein CASSPPGLAGLDEQYF.

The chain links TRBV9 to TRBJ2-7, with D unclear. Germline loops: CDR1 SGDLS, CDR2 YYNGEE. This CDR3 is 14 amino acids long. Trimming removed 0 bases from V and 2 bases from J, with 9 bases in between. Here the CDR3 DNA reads TGTGCCAGCAGCGTAGATGTACTTACCTACGAGCAGTACTTC. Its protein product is CASSVDVLTYEQYF.

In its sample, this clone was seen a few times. The chain's CDR3 is CASSLDSSGNTIYF. CDR3 coding DNA: TGTGCCAGCAGCTTAGATAGCTCTGGAAACACCATATATTTT. The rearrangement links TRBV7-2 to TRBJ1-3, with D unclear. V dropped 1 base and J dropped 0 bases, with 4 bases sitting between them. Germline CDR1 is SGHTA and CDR2 is FQGNSA. This CDR3 has 14 amino acids.

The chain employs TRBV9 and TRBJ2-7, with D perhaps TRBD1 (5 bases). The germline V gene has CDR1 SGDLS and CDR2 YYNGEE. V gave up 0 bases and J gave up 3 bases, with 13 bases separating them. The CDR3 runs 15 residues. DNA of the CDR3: TGTGCCAGCAGCGTAGCGGTGGGGCCCCACTACGAGCAGTACTTC. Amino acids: CASSVAVGPHYEQYF.

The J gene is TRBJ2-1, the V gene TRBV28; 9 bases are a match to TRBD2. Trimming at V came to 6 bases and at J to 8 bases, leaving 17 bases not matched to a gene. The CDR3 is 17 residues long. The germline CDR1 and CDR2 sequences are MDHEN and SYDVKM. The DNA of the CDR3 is TGTGCCAGCAGCTCCATCCAGGGTAGCGGGAGAGGGTATGAGCAGTTCTTC. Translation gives CASSSIQGSGRGYEQFF.

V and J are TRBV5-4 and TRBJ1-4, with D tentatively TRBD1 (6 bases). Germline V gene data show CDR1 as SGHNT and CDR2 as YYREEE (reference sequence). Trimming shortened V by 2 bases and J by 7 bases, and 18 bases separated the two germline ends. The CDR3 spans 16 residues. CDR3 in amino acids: CASSLDSGATVEKLFF. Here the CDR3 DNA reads TGTGCCAGCAGCTTAGATTCAGGGGCTACTGTTGAAAAACTGTTTTTT.

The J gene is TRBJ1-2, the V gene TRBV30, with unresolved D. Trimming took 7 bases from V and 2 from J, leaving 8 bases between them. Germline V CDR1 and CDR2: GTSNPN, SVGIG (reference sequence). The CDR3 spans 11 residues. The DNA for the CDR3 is TGTGCCTCCCCCGGGAACTATGGCTACACCTTC. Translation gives CASPGNYGYTF.

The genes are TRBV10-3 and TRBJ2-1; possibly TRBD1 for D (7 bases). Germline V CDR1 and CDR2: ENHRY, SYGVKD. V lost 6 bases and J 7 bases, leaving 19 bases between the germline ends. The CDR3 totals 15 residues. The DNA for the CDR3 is TGTGCCATCAGCGCCTCTACACAGGGGAGGAATGAGCAGTTCTTC. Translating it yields CAISASTQGRNEQFF.

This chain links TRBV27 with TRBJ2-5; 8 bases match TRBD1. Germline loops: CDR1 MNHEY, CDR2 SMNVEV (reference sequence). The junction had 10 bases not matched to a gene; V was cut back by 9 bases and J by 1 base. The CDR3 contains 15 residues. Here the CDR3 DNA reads TGTGCCAGATACAGGGGGGTCGGTCCCCAAGAGACCCAGTACTTC. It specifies CARYRGVGPQETQYF.

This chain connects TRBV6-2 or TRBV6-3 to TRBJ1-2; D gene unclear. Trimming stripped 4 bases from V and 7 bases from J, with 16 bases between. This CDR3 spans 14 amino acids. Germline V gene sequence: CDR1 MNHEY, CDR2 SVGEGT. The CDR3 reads CASSLNTGFSGYTF. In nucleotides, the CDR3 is TGTGCCAGCAGTTTGAATACCGGTTTTAGTGGCTACACCTTC.

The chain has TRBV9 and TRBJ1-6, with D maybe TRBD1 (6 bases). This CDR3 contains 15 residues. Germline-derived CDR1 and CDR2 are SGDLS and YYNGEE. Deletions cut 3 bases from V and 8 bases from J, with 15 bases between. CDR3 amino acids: CASSEGGHGDSPLHF. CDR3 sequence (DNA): TGTGCCAGCAGCGAGGGGGGCCACGGGGATTCACCCCTCCACTTT. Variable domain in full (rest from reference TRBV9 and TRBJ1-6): DSGVTQTPKHLITATGQRVTLRCSPRSGDLSVYWYQQSLDQGLQFLIQYYNGEERAKGNILERFSAQQFPDLHSELNLSSLELGDSALYFCASSEGGHGDSPLHFGNGTRLTVT.

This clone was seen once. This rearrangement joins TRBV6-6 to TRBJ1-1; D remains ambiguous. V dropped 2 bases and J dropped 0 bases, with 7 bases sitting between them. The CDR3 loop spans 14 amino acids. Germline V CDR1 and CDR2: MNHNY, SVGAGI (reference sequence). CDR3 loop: CASSYGRVNTEAFF. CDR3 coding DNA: TGTGCCAGCAGTTACGGGCGTGTGAACACTGAAGCTTTCTTT.

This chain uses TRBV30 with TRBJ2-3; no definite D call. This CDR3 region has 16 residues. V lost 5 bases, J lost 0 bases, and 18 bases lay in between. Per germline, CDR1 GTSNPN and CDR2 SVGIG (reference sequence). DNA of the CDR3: TGTGCCTGGTCCAGGTCGGCCGCGTTGAGCACAGATACGCAGTATTTT. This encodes CAWSRSAALSTDTQYF. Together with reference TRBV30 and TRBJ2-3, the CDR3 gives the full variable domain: SQTIHQWPATLVQPVGSPLSLECTVEGTSNPNLYWYRQAAGRGLQLLFYSVGIGQISSEVPQNLSASRPQDRQFILSSKKLLLSDSGFYLCAWSRSAALSTDTQYFGPGTRLTVL.

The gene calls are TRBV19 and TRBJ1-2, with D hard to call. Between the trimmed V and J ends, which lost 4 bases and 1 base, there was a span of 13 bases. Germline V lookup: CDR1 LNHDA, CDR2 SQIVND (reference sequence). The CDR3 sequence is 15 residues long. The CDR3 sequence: CASSTSRPSNYGYTF. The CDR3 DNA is TGTGCCAGTAGTACCTCCCGTCCCAGTAACTATGGCTACACCTTC.